The source of this TCR beta chain is a study of T cell responses to AZD1222 COVID-19 vaccine. The CDR3 is 16 residues long. CDR1 and CDR2 from the germline V gene are SGDLS and YYNGEE. V shed 0 bases, J shed 4 bases, and the junction held 7 bases outside the gene matches. TCRdb keeps only in-frame clones here, not all; method: immunoSEQ multiplex PCR. The sample consists of under 150,000 clones, over 90% of them appearing once. The specimen was peripheral blood, collected on day 0 of AZD1222 vaccination. The source of this sequence is an adult in good health. V is TRBV9 and J is TRBJ2-1; 7 positions match TRBD2. CDR3 sequence reads: CASSVAGREPYNEQFF. The CDR3 DNA reads as TGTGCCAGCAGCGTAGCGGGGCGGGAGCCATACAATGAGCAGTTCTTC.